A selection of T cell receptor beta chains follows, all from one sample in a study of blood T cell repertoires in COVID-19. The repertoire was sequenced with immunoSEQ multiplex PCR; TCRdb's copy has only in-frame clones and lacks some. The table has approximately 350,000 clones, around 83% seen once. Sequences were obtained from PBMCs or T cells enriched from blood (not recorded which). These receptors all come from a woman between 45 and 60 years old who had recovered from COVID-19. Each CDR3 is given with its conserved first and last residue. Each record gives: D gene, V gene, clone size, J gene, CDR3 DNA, CDR3 protein. D genes are given only for firm matches. Clone size is stated in some rows and not others, as once, few, many or a class when expanded.

D: .
V: TRBV7-9
size: few
J: TRBJ1-2
DNA: TGTGCCAGCAGCTTAATTCAGGGGCGAGGAGGCTACACCTTC
CDR3: CASSLIQGRGGYTF

D: .
V: TRBV2
size: .
J: TRBJ1-6
DNA: TGTGCCAGCGCCGAGGCTTATAATTCACCCCTCCACTTT
CDR3: CASAEAYNSPLHF

D: .
V: TRBV7-9
size: .
J: TRBJ2-3
DNA: TGTGCCAGCAGACGAATCGGTAGCGTGGGAGGTAGCGATACGCAGTATTTT
CDR3: CASRRIGSVGGSDTQYF

D: TRBD1
V: TRBV9
size: .
J: TRBJ1-2
DNA: TGTGCCAGCAGCCCTTACCAGACAGGGTCTCATGGCTACACCTTC
CDR3: CASSPYQTGSHGYTF

D: .
V: TRBV30
size: .
J: TRBJ1-3
DNA: TGTGCCTTCGCCCGCGGACACCTAGGAAACACCATATATTTT
CDR3: CAFARGHLGNTIYF

D: TRBD1
V: TRBV6-5
size: .
J: TRBJ1-6
DNA: TGTGCCAGCAGCTTCACAGGGGATAATTCACCCCTCCACTTT
CDR3: CASSFTGDNSPLHF

D: TRBD1
V: TRBV6-2/TRBV6-3
size: .
J: TRBJ2-7
DNA: TGTGCCAGCAGTTACTCTCGGGACAGAGCCTCCTACGAGCAGTACTTC
CDR3: CASSYSRDRASYEQYF

D: TRBD1
V: TRBV11-3
size: once
J: TRBJ1-1
DNA: TGTGCCAGCAGCCAGGGGACAGCCAACACTGAAGCTTTCTTT
CDR3: CASSQGTANTEAFF

D: TRBD2
V: TRBV5-1
size: .
J: TRBJ2-1
DNA: TGCGCCAGCAGCCCATCGCTAGCGGGGGGCAATGAGCAGTTCTTC
CDR3: CASSPSLAGGNEQFF

D: .
V: TRBV14
size: .
J: TRBJ2-3
DNA: TGTGCCAGCAGCCAAGATTTCGGGGAGGTAGATACGCAGTATTTT
CDR3: CASSQDFGEVDTQYF

D: TRBD2
V: TRBV5-6
size: .
J: TRBJ2-2
DNA: TGTGCCAGCAGCTTGGCGGGGGGGCCGAGCGGGGAGCTGTTTTTT
CDR3: CASSLAGGPSGELFF

D: TRBD2
V: TRBV6-6
size: .
J: TRBJ2-7
DNA: TGTGCCAGCAGCCGAACGTCCGGGACTAGCGGGCCCCGGGGGGAGCAGTACTTC
CDR3: CASSRTSGTSGPRGEQYF

D: TRBD2
V: TRBV24-1
size: .
J: TRBJ2-3
DNA: TGTGCCACCAGTGATAGGACTAGCGGGAGCGATACGCAGTATTTT
CDR3: CATSDRTSGSDTQYF

D: .
V: TRBV5-1
size: .
J: TRBJ2-1
DNA: TGCGCCAGCAGCCCGCTGATGGGGGGTGAGCAGTTCTTC
CDR3: CASSPLMGGEQFF

D: .
V: TRBV5-6
size: .
J: TRBJ1-1
DNA: TGTGCCAGCAAGGGAGGAACGCTGATGTACACTGAAGCTTTCTTT
CDR3: CASKGGTLMYTEAFF

D: TRBD2
V: TRBV6-5
size: few
J: TRBJ2-7
DNA: TGTGCCAGCAGTTACGTCTCCGGGGGGGCGAGGTACGAGCAGTACTTC
CDR3: CASSYVSGGARYEQYF

D: .
V: TRBV7-3
size: .
J: TRBJ2-2
DNA: TGTGCCAGCAGACGAGAGGCCGGGGAGCTGTTTTTT
CDR3: CASRREAGELFF

D: TRBD2
V: TRBV7-9
size: .
J: TRBJ2-3
DNA: TGTGCCAGCAGCTTCAGCGGGGGGGCCGCAGATACGCAGTATTTT
CDR3: CASSFSGGAADTQYF

D: .
V: TRBV7-3
size: .
J: TRBJ1-1
DNA: TGTGCCAGCAGCCAACAACAGGGTACCACTGAAGCTTTCTTT
CDR3: CASSQQQGTTEAFF

D: .
V: TRBV10-3
size: .
J: TRBJ1-2
DNA: TGTGCCATCAGTGAGTCGACAGGTGACAGTGGCTACACCTTC
CDR3: CAISESTGDSGYTF

D: .
V: TRBV24-1
size: once
J: TRBJ2-2
DNA: TGTGCCACCAGTGATCCGCGGGTTAAGCGCGACACCGGGGAGCTGTTTTTT
CDR3: CATSDPRVKRDTGELFF

D: TRBD2
V: TRBV5-1
size: .
J: TRBJ2-3
DNA: TGCGCCAGCAGCTTGGGACTAGCGGGAGGGCCCACAGATACGCAGTATTTT
CDR3: CASSLGLAGGPTDTQYF

D: .
V: TRBV24-1
size: .
J: TRBJ1-5
DNA: TGTGCCACCAGCCCCCAGGGGATGGGAAGCAATCAGCCCCAGCATTTT
CDR3: CATSPQGMGSNQPQHF

D: TRBD2
V: TRBV10-3
size: .
J: TRBJ2-7
DNA: TGTGCCAACCGGGCCGGGACTATCCCTTCCTACGAGCAGTACTTC
CDR3: CANRAGTIPSYEQYF

D: .
V: TRBV5-8
size: .
J: TRBJ1-2
DNA: TGTGCCAGCAGTCCGGACAGAACCTATGGCTACACCTTC
CDR3: CASSPDRTYGYTF

D: .
V: TRBV3-1/TRBV3-2
size: .
J: TRBJ2-1
DNA: TGTGCCAGCAGCCAAGTGGAGCGTGAGCAGTTCTTC
CDR3: CASSQVEREQFF

D: .
V: TRBV2
size: .
J: TRBJ2-7
DNA: TGTGCCAGCAGGAGGGACAACTACGAGCAGTACTTC
CDR3: CASRRDNYEQYF

D: .
V: TRBV27
size: .
J: TRBJ2-2
DNA: TGTGCCAGCAGTTTATTCCTAGGGGCCCCCACCGGGGAGCTGTTTTTT
CDR3: CASSLFLGAPTGELFF

D: TRBD1
V: TRBV19
size: .
J: TRBJ1-1
DNA: TGTGCCAGTAGTTCCCCCATTATCGGGACAGGGACTTATGCTTTCTTT
CDR3: CASSSPIIGTGTYAFF

D: .
V: TRBV27
size: .
J: TRBJ2-5
DNA: TGTGCCAGCAGTTTAGCCTCAGGGGGGTTACCCCAAGAGACCCAGTACTTC
CDR3: CASSLASGGLPQETQYF

D: TRBD2
V: TRBV2
size: .
J: TRBJ2-1
DNA: TGTGCCAGCAGTGATTGGGCTAGCGGGGGGAATGAGCAGTTCTTC
CDR3: CASSDWASGGNEQFF

D: .
V: TRBV19
size: .
J: TRBJ1-3
DNA: TGTGCCAGTAGTATAGGCCTCCGGGGACTCTCTGGAAACACCATATATTTT
CDR3: CASSIGLRGLSGNTIYF

D: TRBD1
V: TRBV6-2/TRBV6-3
size: .
J: TRBJ2-7
DNA: TGTGCCAGCAGTTTGGACAGGGGCCGAGGGTCCGAGCAGTACTTC
CDR3: CASSLDRGRGSEQYF

D: TRBD2
V: TRBV10-2
size: few
J: TRBJ2-1
DNA: TGCGCCAGCAGTGACGGGGGGTCCTACAATGAGCAGTTCTTC
CDR3: CASSDGGSYNEQFF

D: TRBD2
V: TRBV6-2/TRBV6-3
size: .
J: TRBJ2-7
DNA: TGTGCCAGCAGTCTAGCGGGAGGAACCTACGAGCAGTACTTC
CDR3: CASSLAGGTYEQYF

D: .
V: TRBV15
size: .
J: TRBJ1-2
DNA: TGTGCCACCAGCAGAGATAGGGCGGCAGGGGTATACTTC
CDR3: CATSRDRAAGVYF

D: TRBD1
V: TRBV19
size: .
J: TRBJ1-2
DNA: TGTGCCAGTAACCACGGACAGGCCGGAGGGAACTATGGCTACACCTTC
CDR3: CASNHGQAGGNYGYTF